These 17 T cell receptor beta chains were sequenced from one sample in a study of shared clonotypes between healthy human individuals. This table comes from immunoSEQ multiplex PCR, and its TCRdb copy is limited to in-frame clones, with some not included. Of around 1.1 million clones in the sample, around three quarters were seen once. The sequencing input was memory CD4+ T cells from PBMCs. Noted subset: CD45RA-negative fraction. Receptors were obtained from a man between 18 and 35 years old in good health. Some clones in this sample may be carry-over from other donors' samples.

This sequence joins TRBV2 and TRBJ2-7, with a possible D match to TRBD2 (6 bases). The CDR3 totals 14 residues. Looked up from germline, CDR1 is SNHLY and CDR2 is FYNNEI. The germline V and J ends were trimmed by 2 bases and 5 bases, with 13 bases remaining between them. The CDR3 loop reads CASSELGGYNEQYF. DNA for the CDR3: TGTGCCAGCAGTGAACTTGGGGGGTATAACGAGCAGTACTTC.

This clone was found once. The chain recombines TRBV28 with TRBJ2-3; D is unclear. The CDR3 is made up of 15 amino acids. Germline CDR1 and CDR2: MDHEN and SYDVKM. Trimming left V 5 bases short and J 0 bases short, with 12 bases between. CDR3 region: CASSATTLSTDTQYF. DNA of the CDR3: TGTGCCAGCAGTGCAACCACTCTTAGCACAGATACGCAGTATTTT.

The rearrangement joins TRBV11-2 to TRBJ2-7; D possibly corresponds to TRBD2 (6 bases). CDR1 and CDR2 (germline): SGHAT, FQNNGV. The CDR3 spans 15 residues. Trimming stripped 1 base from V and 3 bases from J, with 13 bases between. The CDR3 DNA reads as TGTGCCAGCAGCTTAGTCCCCGGGAGTAGCTACGAGCAGTACTTC. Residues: CASSLVPGSSYEQYF.

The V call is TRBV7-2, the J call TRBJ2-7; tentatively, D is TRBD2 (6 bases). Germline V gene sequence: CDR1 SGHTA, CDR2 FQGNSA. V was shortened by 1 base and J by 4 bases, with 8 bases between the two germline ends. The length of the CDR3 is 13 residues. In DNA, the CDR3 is TGTGCCAGCAGCTTAGAGGAGGGTTACGAGCAGTACTTC. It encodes CASSLEEGYEQYF.

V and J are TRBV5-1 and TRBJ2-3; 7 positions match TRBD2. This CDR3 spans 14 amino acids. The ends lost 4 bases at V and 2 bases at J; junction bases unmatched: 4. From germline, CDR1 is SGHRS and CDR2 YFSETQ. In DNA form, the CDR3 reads TGCGCCAGCAGCACCGGGACTACCACAGATACGCAGTATTTT. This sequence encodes CASSTGTTTDTQYF. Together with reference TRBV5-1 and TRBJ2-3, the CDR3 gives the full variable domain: KAGVTQTPRYLIKTRGQQVTLSCSPISGHRSVSWYQQTPGQGLQFLFEYFSETQRNKGNFPGRFSGRQFSNSRSEMNVSTLELGDSALYLCASSTGTTTDTQYFGPGTRLTVL.

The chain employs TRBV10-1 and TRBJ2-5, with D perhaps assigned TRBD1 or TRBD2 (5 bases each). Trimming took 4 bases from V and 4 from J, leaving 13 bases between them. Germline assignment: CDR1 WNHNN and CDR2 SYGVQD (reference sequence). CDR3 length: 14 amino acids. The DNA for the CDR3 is TGCGCCAGCAGTGTGGGGGAGCGAGGAGAGACCCAGTACTTC. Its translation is CASSVGERGETQYF.

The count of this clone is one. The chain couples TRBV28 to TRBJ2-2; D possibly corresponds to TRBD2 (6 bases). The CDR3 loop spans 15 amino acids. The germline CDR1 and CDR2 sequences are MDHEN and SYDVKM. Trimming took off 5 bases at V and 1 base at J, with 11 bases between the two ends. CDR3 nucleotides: TGTGCCAGCAGTCCCCGGGACTGGAACACCGGGGAGCTGTTTTTT. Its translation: CASSPRDWNTGELFF. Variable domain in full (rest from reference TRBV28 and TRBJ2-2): DVKVTQSSRYLVKRTGEKVFLECVQDMDHENMFWYRQDPGLGLRLIYFSYDVKMKEKGDIPEGYSVSREKKERFSLILESASTNQTSMYLCASSPRDWNTGELFFGEGSRLTVL.

CDR3 nucleotide sequence: TGTGCCAGCAGGCCGTCCGGGACACTTAATGAGCAGTTCTTC. Protein sequence: CASRPSGTLNEQFF. The V gene is TRBV6-1, the J gene TRBJ2-1; TRBD1 is a possible D gene (6 bases). In germline, CDR1 is MNHNS, CDR2 SASEGT. This CDR3 contains 14 residues. Trimming took off 6 bases at V and 7 bases at J, with 16 bases between the two ends.

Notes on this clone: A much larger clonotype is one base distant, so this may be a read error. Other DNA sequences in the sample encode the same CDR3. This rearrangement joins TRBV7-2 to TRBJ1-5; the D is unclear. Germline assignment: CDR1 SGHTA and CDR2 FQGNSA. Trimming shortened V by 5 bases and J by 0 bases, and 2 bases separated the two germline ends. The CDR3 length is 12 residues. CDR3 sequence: CASSRSNQPQHF. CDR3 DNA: TGTGCCAGCAGCCGTAGCAATCAGCCCCAGCATTTT.

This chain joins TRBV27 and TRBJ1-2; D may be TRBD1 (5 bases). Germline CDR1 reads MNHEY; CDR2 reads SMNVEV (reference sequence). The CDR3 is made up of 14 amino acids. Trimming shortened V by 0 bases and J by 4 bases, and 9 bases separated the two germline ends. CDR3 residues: CASSLSGQSYGYTF. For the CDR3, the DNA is TGTGCCAGCAGTTTATCGGGGCAAAGCTATGGCTACACCTTC.

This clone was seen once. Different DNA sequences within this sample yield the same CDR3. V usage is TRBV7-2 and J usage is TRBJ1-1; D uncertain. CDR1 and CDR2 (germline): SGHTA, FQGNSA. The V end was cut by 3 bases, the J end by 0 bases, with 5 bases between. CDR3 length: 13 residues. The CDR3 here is CASSFQVNTEAFF. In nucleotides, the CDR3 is TGTGCCAGCAGCTTTCAAGTGAACACTGAAGCTTTCTTT. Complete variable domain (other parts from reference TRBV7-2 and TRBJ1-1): GAGVSQSPSNKVTEKGKDVELRCDPISGHTALYWYRQSLGQGLEFLIYFQGNSAPDKSGLPSDRFSAERTGGSVSTLTIQRTQQEDSAVYLCASSFQVNTEAFFGQGTRLTVV.

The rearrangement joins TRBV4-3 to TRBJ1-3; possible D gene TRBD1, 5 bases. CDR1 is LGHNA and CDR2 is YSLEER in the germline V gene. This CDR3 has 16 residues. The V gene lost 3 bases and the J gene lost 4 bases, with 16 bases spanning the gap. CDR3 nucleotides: TGCGCCAGCAGCCATAACTCAGGGACTTCAGGAAACACCATATATTTT. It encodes CASSHNSGTSGNTIYF.

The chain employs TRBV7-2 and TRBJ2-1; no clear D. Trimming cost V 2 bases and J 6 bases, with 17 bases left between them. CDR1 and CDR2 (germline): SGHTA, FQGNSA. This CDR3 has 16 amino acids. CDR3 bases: TGTGCCAGCAGCTTATTCAGGACCACTACCCCCAATGAGCAGTTCTTC. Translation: CASSLFRTTTPNEQFF.

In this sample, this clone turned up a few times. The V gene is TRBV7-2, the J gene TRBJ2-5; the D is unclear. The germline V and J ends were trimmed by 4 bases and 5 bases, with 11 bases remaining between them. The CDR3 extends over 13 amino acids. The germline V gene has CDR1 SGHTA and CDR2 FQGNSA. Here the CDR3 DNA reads TGTGCCAGCAGCTCAGGTGCACGGGAGACCCAGTACTTC. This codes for CASSSGARETQYF.

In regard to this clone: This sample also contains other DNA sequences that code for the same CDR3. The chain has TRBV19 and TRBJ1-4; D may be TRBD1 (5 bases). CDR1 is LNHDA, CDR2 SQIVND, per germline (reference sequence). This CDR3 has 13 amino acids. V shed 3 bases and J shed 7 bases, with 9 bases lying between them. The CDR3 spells CASSILQGEKLFF. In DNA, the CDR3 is TGTGCCAGTAGTATCCTTCAGGGTGAAAAACTGTTTTTT.

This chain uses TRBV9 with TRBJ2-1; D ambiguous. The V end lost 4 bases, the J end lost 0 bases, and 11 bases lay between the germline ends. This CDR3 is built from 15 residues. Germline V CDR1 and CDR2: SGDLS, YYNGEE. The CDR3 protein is CASSSRPSSYNEQFF. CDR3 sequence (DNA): TGTGCCAGCAGCTCTAGACCGAGCTCCTACAATGAGCAGTTCTTC.

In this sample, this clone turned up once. CDR3 coding DNA: TGTGCCAGCAGCAAAGTGAGGGCCGACAGGGGAGGTCAGCCCCAGCATTTT. Residues: CASSKVRADRGGQPQHF. The chain carries TRBV21-1 and TRBJ1-5; the table's D gene call, TRBD1, was not cross checked with the DNA. TRBV21-1 is shown as a pseudogene. The CDR3 extends over 17 amino acids.